This TCR beta chain was sequenced for a study of shared clonotypes between healthy human individuals. Broader study findings: Relative to memory subsets, naive subsets generally showed larger estimated richness. Inspection by rarefaction showed sorted-subset sequencing to be incomplete despite large depth. It was the non-shared clonotypes that had lower generation probabilities than clonotypes shared by all four donors.

Selected positively for CCR7 and CD45RO-negative, naive CD8 cells excluded terminally differentiated effector memory CD45RA+ cells. To note about this clone: What it binds is unknown.

The authors loaded around 200 ng DNA, about 30,000 T cell genomes, into sorted-subset replicate PCRs. Clones were read by immunoSEQ multiplex PCR, and TCRdb kept only the in-frame ones, dropping some. The sample lists some 2.1 million clones, about 93% occurring once. CDR1 and CDR2 from the germline V gene are SEHNR and FQNEAQ (reference sequence). This CDR3 contains 17 residues. V lost 5 bases, J lost 2 bases, and 12 bases stayed unmatched. Sequencing was performed on naive CD8+ T cells from PBMCs. This chain links TRBV7-9 with TRBJ2-3, with 8 bases matching TRBD1. The receptor comes from a man between 18 and 35 years old in good health. Some clones in this sample may be carry-over from other donors' samples. As DNA, the CDR3 is TGTGCCAGCAGCCCTTCCCCAGGGGGCGCTCTCACAGATACGCAGTATTTT. Amino acid sequence: CASSPSPGGALTDTQYF. Complete variable domain (other parts from reference TRBV7-9 and TRBJ2-3): DTGVSQNPRHKITKRGQNVTFRCDPISEHNRLYWYRQTLGQGPEFLTYFQNEAQLEKSRLLSDRFSAERPKGSFSTLEIQRTEQGDSAMYLCASSPSPGGALTDTQYFGPGTRLTVL.